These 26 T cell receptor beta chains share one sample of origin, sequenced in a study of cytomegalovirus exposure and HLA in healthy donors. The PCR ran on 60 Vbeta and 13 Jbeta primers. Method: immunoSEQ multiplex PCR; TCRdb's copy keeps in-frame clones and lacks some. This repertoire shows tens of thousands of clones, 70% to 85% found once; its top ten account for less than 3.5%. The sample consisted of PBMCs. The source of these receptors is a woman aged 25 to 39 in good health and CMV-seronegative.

Written as DNA, the CDR3 is TGTGCCAGCAGCATTGGACAGGGGACAGATACGCAGTATTTT. The encoded protein is CASSIGQGTDTQYF. The chain uses TRBV21-1 and TRBJ2-3; no DNA check was done on the table's D call, TRBD1. TRBV21-1 is a listed pseudogene. This CDR3 has 14 residues.

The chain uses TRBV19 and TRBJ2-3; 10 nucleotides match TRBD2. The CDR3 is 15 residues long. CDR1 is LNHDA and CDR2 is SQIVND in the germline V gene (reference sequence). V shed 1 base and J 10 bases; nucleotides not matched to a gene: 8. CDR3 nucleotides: TGTGCCAGTAGTATAGTAGCGGGGGGACCCCGCCCGCAGTATTTT. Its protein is CASSIVAGGPRPQYF.

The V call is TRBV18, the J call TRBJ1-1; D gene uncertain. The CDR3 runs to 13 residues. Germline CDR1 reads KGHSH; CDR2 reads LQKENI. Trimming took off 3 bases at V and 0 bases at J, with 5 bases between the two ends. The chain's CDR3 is CASSPGLNTEAFF. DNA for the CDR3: TGTGCCAGCTCACCCGGTTTGAACACTGAAGCTTTCTTT.

The CDR3 DNA sequence: TGCGCCAGCAGCTTATCAGGGGGCTGGGATACGCAGTATTTT. Protein product: CASSLSGGWDTQYF. The rearrangement uses TRBV5-1 and TRBJ2-3; 8 nucleotides align to TRBD1. The germline V gene has CDR1 SGHRS and CDR2 YFSETQ. V gave up 2 bases and J gave up 6 bases; unmatched junction bases: 5. The CDR3 covers 14 residues.

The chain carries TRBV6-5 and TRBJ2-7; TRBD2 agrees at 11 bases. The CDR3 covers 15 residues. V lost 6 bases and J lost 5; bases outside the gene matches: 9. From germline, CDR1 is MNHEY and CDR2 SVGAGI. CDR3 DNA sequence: TGTGCCAGCAGCCGTAGCGGGAGGGCCGTCGACGAGCAGTACGTC. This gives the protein CASSRSGRAVDEQYV.

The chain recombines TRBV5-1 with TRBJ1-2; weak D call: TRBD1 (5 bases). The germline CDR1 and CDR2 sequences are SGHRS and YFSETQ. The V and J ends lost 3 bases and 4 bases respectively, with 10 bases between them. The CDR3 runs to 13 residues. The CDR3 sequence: CASSYGGGYGYTF. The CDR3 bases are TGCGCCAGCAGCTACGGGGGGGGCTATGGCTACACCTTC. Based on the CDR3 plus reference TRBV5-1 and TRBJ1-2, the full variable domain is KAGVTQTPRYLIKTRGQQVTLSCSPISGHRSVSWYQQTPGQGLQFLFEYFSETQRNKGNFPGRFSGRQFSNSRSEMNVSTLELGDSALYLCASSYGGGYGYTFGSGTRLTVV.

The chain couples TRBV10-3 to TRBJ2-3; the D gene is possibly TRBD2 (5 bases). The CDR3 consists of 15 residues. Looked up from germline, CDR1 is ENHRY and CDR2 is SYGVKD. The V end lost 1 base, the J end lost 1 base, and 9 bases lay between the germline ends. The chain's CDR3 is CAISEYRGGTDTQYF. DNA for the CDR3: TGTGCCATCAGTGAGTACCGGGGTGGCACAGATACGCAGTATTTT.

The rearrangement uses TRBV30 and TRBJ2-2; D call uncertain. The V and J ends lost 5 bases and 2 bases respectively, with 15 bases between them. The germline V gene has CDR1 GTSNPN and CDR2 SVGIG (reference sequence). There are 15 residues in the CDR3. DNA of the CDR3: TGTGCCTGGCAGCGCCGATCGACTAACACCGGGGAGCTGTTTTTT. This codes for CAWQRRSTNTGELFF.

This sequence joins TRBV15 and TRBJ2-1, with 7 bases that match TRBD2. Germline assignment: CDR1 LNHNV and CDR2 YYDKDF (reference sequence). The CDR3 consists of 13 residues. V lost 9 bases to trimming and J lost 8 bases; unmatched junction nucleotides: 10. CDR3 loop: CATGGGTKYEQFF. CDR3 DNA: TGTGCCACTGGGGGAGGGACTAAATATGAGCAGTTCTTC.

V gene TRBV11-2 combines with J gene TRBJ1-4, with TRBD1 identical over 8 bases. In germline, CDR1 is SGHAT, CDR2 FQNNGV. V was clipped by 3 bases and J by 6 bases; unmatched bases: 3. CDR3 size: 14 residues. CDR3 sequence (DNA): TGTGCCAGCAGCTTGCAGGGGGCTGATGAAAAACTGTTTTTT. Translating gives CASSLQGADEKLFF.

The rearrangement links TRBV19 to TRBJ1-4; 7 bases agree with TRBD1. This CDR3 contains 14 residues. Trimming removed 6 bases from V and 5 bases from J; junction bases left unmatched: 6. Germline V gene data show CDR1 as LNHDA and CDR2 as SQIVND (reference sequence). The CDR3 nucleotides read TGTGCCAGTAGCCCGGGACAGCTAAATGAAAAACTGTTTTTT. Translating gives CASSPGQLNEKLFF.

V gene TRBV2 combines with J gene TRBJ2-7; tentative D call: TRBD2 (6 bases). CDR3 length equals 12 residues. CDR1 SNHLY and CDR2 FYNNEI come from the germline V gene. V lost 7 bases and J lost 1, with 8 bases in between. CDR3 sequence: CASMGGSYEQYF. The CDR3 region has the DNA TGTGCCAGCATGGGGGGTTCCTACGAGCAGTACTTC.

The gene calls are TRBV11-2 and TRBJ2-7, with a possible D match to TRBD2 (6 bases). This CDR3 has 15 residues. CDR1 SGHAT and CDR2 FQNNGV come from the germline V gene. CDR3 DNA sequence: TGTGCCAGCAACTTAGCAACGGGACTCCCTTACGAGCAGTACGTC. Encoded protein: CASNLATGLPYEQYV.

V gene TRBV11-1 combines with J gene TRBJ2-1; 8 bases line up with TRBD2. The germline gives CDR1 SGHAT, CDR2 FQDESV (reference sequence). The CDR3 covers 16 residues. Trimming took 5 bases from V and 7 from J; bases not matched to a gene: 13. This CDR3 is CASSPLTGRADNEQFF. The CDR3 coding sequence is TGTGCCAGCAGCCCACTCACCGGGAGGGCCGATAATGAGCAGTTCTTC.

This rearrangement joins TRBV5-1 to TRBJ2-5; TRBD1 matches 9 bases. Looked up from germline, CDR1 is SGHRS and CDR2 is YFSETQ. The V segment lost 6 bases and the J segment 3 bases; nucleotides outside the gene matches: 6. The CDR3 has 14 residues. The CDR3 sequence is CASMRGTGKETQYF. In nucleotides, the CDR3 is TGCGCCAGCATGAGAGGGACAGGGAAAGAGACCCAGTACTTC.

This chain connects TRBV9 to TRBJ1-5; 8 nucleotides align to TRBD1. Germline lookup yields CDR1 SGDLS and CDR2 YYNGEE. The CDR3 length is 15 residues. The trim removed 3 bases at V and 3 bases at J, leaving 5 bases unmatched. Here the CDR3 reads CASSAWTGPNQPQHF. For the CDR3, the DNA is TGTGCCAGCAGCGCTTGGACAGGGCCCAATCAGCCCCAGCATTTT.

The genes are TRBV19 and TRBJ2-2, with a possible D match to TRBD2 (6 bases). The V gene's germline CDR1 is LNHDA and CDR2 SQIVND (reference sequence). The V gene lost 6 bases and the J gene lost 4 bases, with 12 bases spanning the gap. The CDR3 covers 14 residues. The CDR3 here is CASRRGSGTGELFF. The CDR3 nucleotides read TGTGCCAGTAGGCGAGGTAGCGGCACCGGGGAGCTGTTTTTT.

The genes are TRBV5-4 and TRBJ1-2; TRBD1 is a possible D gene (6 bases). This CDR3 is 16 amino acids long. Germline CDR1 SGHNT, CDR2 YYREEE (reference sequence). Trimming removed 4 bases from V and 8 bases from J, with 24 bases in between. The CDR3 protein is CASSTIDLGGAGGYTF. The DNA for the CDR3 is TGTGCCAGCAGCACGATCGACCTCGGGGGGGCAGGAGGCTACACCTTC.

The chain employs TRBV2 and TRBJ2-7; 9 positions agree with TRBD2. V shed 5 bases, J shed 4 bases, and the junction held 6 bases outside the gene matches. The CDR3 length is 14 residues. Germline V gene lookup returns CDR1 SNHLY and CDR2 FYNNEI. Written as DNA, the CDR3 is TGTGCCAGCAGTACTAGCGGGCAGCTGTACGAGCAGTACTTC. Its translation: CASSTSGQLYEQYF.

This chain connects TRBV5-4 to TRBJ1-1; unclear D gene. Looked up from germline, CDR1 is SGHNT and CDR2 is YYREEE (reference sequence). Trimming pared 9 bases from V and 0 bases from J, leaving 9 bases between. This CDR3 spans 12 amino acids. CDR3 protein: CATASMNTEAFF. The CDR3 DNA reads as TGTGCCACCGCGAGTATGAACACTGAAGCTTTCTTT.

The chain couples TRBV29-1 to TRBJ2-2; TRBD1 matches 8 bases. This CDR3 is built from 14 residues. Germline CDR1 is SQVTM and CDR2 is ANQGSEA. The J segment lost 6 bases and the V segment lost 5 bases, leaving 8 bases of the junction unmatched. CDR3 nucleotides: TGCAGCGTTCAAGGGACAGGCCTCGCCGGGGAGCTGTTTTTT. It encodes CSVQGTGLAGELFF.

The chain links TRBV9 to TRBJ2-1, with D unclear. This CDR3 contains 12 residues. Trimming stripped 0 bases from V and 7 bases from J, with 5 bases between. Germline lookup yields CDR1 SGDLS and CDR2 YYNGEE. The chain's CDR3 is CASSVVSNEQFF. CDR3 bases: TGTGCCAGCAGCGTAGTTAGTAATGAGCAGTTCTTC.

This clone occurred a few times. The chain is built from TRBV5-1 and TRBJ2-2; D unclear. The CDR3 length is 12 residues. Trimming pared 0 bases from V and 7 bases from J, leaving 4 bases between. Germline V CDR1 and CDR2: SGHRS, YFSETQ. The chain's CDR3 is CASSLGLGELFF. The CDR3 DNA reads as TGCGCCAGCAGCTTGGGTCTCGGGGAGCTGTTTTTT. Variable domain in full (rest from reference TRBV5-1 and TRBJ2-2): KAGVTQTPRYLIKTRGQQVTLSCSPISGHRSVSWYQQTPGQGLQFLFEYFSETQRNKGNFPGRFSGRQFSNSRSEMNVSTLELGDSALYLCASSLGLGELFFGEGSRLTVL.

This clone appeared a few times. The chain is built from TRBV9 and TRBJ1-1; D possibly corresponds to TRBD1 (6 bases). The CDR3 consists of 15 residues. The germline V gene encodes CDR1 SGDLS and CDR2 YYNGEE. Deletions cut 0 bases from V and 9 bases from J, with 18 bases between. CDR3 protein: CASSVATEGTGKAFF. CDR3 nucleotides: TGTGCCAGCAGCGTAGCTACTGAGGGCACAGGGAAAGCTTTCTTT. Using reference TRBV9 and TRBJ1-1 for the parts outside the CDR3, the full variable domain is DSGVTQTPKHLITATGQRVTLRCSPRSGDLSVYWYQQSLDQGLQFLIQYYNGEERAKGNILERFSAQQFPDLHSELNLSSLELGDSALYFCASSVATEGTGKAFFGQGTRLTVV.

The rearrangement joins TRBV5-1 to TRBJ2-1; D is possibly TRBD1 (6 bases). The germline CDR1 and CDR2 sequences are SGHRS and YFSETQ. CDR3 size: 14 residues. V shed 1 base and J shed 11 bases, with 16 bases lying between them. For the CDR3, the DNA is TGCGCCAGCAGCTTGACGCCAGCCACAGGGAAGCAGTTCTTC. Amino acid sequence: CASSLTPATGKQFF. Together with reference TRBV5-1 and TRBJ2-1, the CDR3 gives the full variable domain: KAGVTQTPRYLIKTRGQQVTLSCSPISGHRSVSWYQQTPGQGLQFLFEYFSETQRNKGNFPGRFSGRQFSNSRSEMNVSTLELGDSALYLCASSLTPATGKQFFGPGTRLTVL.

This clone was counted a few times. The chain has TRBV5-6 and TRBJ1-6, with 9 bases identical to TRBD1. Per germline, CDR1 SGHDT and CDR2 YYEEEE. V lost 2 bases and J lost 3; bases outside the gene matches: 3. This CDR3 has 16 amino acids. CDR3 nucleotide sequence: TGTGCCAGCAGCTTACCGGGACAGGGCTATAATTCACCCCTCCACTTT. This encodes CASSLPGQGYNSPLHF.